This TCR beta chain was identified in a study of blood T cell repertoires in COVID-19. Across the study: Acute and convalescent COVID-19 specimens originated in the United States, Italy and Spain. In each case, the material was cDNA or gDNA derived from T cells, B-cell-depleted T cells, or PBMCs.

In the original workflow: Counts of nucleated cells, estimated from reference gene primer amplification, were obtained. TCRdb keeps only in-frame clones here, not all; method: immunoSEQ multiplex PCR. Clonal size and the V and J genes are those of that table, whereas D and trimming came from the DNA. The sample includes 180,000 or so clones, under 85% of them seen just once. The J segment lost 5 bases and the V segment lost 6 bases, leaving 7 bases of the junction unmatched. Germline CDR1 and CDR2: SGHNT and YYREEE (reference sequence). The CDR3 is made up of 15 amino acids. The TCR comes from a woman aged 80 or over with acute or convalescent COVID-19. The chain couples TRBV5-4 to TRBJ2-1; 11 positions match TRBD2. The sample taken for sequencing was peripheral blood. The chain's CDR3 is CASTPTSGGHNEQFF. CDR3 sequence (DNA): TGTGCCAGCACCCCCACTAGCGGGGGACACAATGAGCAGTTCTTC.